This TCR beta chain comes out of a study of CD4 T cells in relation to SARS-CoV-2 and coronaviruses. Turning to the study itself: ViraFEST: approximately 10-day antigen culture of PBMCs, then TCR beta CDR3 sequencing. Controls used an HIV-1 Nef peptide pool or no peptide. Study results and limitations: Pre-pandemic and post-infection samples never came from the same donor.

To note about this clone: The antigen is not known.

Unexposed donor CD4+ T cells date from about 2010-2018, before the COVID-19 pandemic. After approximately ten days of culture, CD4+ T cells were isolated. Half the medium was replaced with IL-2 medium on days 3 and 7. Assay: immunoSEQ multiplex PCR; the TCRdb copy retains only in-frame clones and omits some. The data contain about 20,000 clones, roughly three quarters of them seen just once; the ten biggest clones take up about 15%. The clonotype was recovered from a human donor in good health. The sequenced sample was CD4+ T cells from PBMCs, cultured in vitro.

The CDR3 DNA is TGTGCCAGCCGGCGACTAGCGGGAGAAAGGGGTTTGTACGAGCAGTACTTC. Translated: CASRRLAGERGLYEQYF. The chain uses TRBV2 and TRBJ2-7, with 12 bases matching TRBD2. The junction had 15 bases not matched to a gene; V was cut back by 8 bases and J by 4 bases. CDR3 length equals 17 residues. Germline-derived CDR1 and CDR2 are SNHLY and FYNNEI.